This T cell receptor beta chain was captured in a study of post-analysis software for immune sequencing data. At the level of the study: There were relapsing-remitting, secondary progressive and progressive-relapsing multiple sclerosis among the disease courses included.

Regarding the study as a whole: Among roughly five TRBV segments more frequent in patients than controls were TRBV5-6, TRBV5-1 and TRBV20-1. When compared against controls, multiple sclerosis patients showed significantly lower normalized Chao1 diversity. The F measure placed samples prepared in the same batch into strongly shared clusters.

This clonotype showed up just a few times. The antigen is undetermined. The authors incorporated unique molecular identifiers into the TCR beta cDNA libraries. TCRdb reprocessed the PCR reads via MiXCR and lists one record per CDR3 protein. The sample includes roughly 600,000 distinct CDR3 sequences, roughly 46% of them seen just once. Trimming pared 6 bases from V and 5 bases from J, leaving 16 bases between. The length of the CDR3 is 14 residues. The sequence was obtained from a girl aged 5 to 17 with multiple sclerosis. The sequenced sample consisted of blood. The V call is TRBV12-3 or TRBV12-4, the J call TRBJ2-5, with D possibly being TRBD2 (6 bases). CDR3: CASRGTLARETQYF. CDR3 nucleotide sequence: TGTGCCAGCAGGGGGACTTTAGCCAGGGAGACCCAGTACTTC.